Detailed here is one T cell receptor beta chain. Its antigen remains unidentified. The sample comes from a study of T cell responses to AZD1222 COVID-19 vaccine. Notes on the study in general: Nearly half of spike-specific TCRs reportedly go after variant regions that carry no mutations.

The V and J ends lost 6 bases and 10 bases, in that order; junction bases with no gene match: 17. The V gene's germline CDR1 is SQVTM and CDR2 ANQGSEA. The CDR3 runs 15 residues. Libraries were prepared by immunoSEQ multiplex PCR; TCRdb keeps only in-frame clonotypes and omits some of them. The sample lists about 150,000 clones; approximately 90% were seen once. Sequences were derived from peripheral blood, sampled on day 0 of AZD1222 vaccination. V gene TRBV29-1 combines with J gene TRBJ1-1; 10 bases fit TRBD1. The TCR comes from an adult in good health. CDR3 nucleotides: TGCAGCGTGGACCGCCTAGGGACAGGGGTCGGGGCAGCTTTCTTT. Its translation is CSVDRLGTGVGAAFF.